This TCR beta chain is from a study of cytomegalovirus exposure and HLA in healthy donors. In the study overall: Unique TCRs numbering some 77 million, obtained from HLA-typed donors, made up an early data release.

Regarding this clone: The antigen is undetermined.

Amplification used 60 Vbeta primers and 13 Jbeta primers. Clones were sequenced by immunoSEQ multiplex PCR, and TCRdb holds only the in-frame ones, with some missing. The repertoire holds approximately 100,000 clones, with about 75% as singletons. The CDR3 loop spans 14 amino acids. Looked up from germline, CDR1 is LNHDA and CDR2 is SQIVND (reference sequence). V lost 6 bases and J lost 4, with 13 bases in between. Whole-study results and caveats: In a later analysis, the majority of CMV-associated beta chains seemingly showed HLA restriction. In vitro data verified three CMV-associated chains as specific for CMV antigens. More clonal expansion characterized HLA-associated TCR beta chains than equally common others in a later analysis.

The receptor comes from a woman younger than 35 in good health and CMV-seropositive. The specimen was PBMCs. The J gene is TRBJ2-1, the V gene TRBV19, with D perhaps TRBD2 (6 bases). Written as DNA, the CDR3 is TGTGCCAGTAGGGGGGGAGGAGTTTACAATGAGCAGTTCTTC. It codes for CASRGGGVYNEQFF. Full variable domain (outside the CDR3, taken from reference TRBV19 and TRBJ2-1): DGGITQSPKYLFRKEGQNVTLSCEQNLNHDAMYWYRQDPGQGLRLIYYSQIVNDFQKGDIAEGYSVSREKKESFPLTVTSAQKNPTAFYLCASRGGGVYNEQFFGPGTRLTVL.